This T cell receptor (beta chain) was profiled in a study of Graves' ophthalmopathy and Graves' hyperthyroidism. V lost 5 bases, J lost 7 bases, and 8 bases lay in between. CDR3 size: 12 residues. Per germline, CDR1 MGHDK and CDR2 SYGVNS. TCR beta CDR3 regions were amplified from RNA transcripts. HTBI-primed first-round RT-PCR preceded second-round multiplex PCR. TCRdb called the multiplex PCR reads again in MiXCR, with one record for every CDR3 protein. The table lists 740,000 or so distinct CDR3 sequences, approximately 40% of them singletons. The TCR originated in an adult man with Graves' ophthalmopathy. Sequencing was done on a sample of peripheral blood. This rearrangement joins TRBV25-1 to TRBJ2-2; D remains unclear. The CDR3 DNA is TGTGCCAGCAGTTTATCGGACGGGGAGCTGTTTTTT. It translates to CASSLSDGELFF.